These 17 T cell receptor beta chains were all obtained from the same sample, sequenced in a study of blood T cell repertoires in COVID-19 (dated by TCRdb to 2020 to 2021). Library preparation was by the immunoSEQ multiplex PCR assay. TCRdb's version of the immuneACCESS table is confined to in-frame rearrangements and falls short of the full clone set. An unresolved V gene accounts for under half of the shortfall where checked; the remainder is of unknown origin. Counted in this sample were 150,000 to 180,000 clones; approximately 85% of them appeared once. Together, the top ten hold 0.63% of the sample. Sequencing used peripheral blood. The receptors originated from a man aged 55-75 years with COVID-19, enrolled during active disease.

In its sample, this clone was seen once. CDR3: CASSVDRNTEAFF. The CDR3, as DNA: TGTGCCAGCAGCGTAGATAGAAACACTGAAGCTTTCTTT. V gene TRBV9 combines with J gene TRBJ1-1; D gene uncertain. V lost 0 bases to trimming and J lost 2 bases, with 5 bases between them. The CDR3 contains 13 residues. The V gene's germline CDR1 is SGDLS and CDR2 YYNGEE.

The chain uses TRBV7-6 and TRBJ2-2; D possibly corresponds to TRBD1 (6 bases). The CDR3 consists of 15 residues. The V and J ends lost 4 bases and 3 bases respectively, with 12 bases between them. CDR1 is SGHVS and CDR2 is FNYEAQ in the germline V gene. CDR3 in amino acids: CASSWDTSYTGELFF. The CDR3 region has the DNA TGTGCCAGCAGCTGGGACACCTCATACACCGGGGAGCTGTTTTTT.

The V gene is TRBV4-3, the J gene TRBJ2-3; TRBD2 matches at 8 bases. This CDR3 contains 16 residues. Germline loops: CDR1 LGHNA, CDR2 YSLEER. V was pared by 0 bases and J by 4 bases, with 6 bases of the junction left unmatched. The CDR3 here is CASSQEASGPPDTQYF. The CDR3 DNA reads as TGCGCCAGCAGCCAAGAAGCTAGCGGGCCACCAGATACGCAGTATTTT.

The rearrangement joins TRBV18 to TRBJ1-2; unclear D gene. The V gene lost 3 bases and the J gene lost 0 bases, with 20 bases spanning the gap. The CDR3 is made up of 18 amino acids. Germline V gene data show CDR1 as KGHSH and CDR2 as LQKENI. CDR3 in DNA: TGTGCCAGCTCACCCTCGGCGGCATTTGGTATTTCTAACTATGGCTACACCTTC. Its translation: CASSPSAAFGISNYGYTF.

The chain joins TRBV18 to TRBJ2-7; D perhaps matches TRBD2 (6 bases). The CDR3 has 15 amino acids. Trimming stripped 0 bases from V and 0 bases from J, with 9 bases between. CDR1 and CDR2 from the germline V gene are KGHSH and LQKENI. CDR3 DNA: TGTGCCAGCTCACCACCGGGACTTAGCTCCTACGAGCAGTACTTC. Translating gives CASSPPGLSSYEQYF. Using reference TRBV18 and TRBJ2-7 for the parts outside the CDR3, the full variable domain is NAGVMQNPRHLVRRRGQEARLRCSPMKGHSHVYWYRQLPEEGLKFMVYLQKENIIDESGMPKERFSAEFPKEGPSILRIQQVVRGDSAAYFCASSPPGLSSYEQYFGPGTRLTVT.

CDR3 loop: CASSLGQTNQPQHF. In DNA form, the CDR3 reads TGTGCCAGCAGCTTAGGGCAGACAAATCAGCCCCAGCATTTT. V is TRBV7-2 and J is TRBJ1-5; D remains unclear. Germline CDR1 and CDR2: SGHTA and FQGNSA. The ends were cut back, 1 base at V and 4 bases at J, with 8 bases in the middle. CDR3 length: 14 residues.

The chain links TRBV29-1 to TRBJ1-1; D gene unclear. V lost 2 bases and J 0 bases, leaving 13 bases between the germline ends. Germline V CDR1 and CDR2: SQVTM, ANQGSEA. The CDR3 length is 15 residues. CDR3 in amino acids: CSVERYSFMNTEAFF. In DNA form, the CDR3 reads TGCAGCGTTGAAAGGTACAGCTTCATGAACACTGAAGCTTTCTTT.

The chain couples TRBV19 to TRBJ2-1, with 9 bases fitting TRBD1. Germline CDR1 is LNHDA and CDR2 is SQIVND (reference sequence). CDR3 size: 14 residues. Germline trimming cut 6 bases from V and 8 bases from J; bases unmatched to any gene: 8. As DNA, the CDR3 is TGTGCCAGTAGCGACAGGGGGGTCGATTATGAGCAGTTCTTC. It specifies CASSDRGVDYEQFF.

The V call is TRBV6-4, the J call TRBJ1-6; D is possibly TRBD1 (5 bases). Trimming removed 5 bases at V and 10 bases at J, with 15 bases between. Per germline, CDR1 MRHNA and CDR2 SNTAGT. This CDR3 has 14 residues. The CDR3 coding sequence is TGTGCCAGCAGTCCTCAGGGATTCGGCTCACCCCTCCACTTT. Translating gives CASSPQGFGSPLHF.

J is TRBJ2-1 and V is TRBV11-3, with D possibly TRBD2 on 6 matching bases. The CDR3 extends over 16 amino acids. Germline assignment: CDR1 SGHNT and CDR2 YENEEA. V was clipped by 3 bases and J by 4 bases, with 16 bases between them. This CDR3 is CASSFPLVGTYNEQFF. The CDR3 DNA reads TGTGCCAGCAGCTTCCCGCTAGTAGGGACTTACAATGAGCAGTTCTTC.

A few counts support this clone. The chain employs TRBV6-2 or TRBV6-3 and TRBJ1-1; D might be TRBD1 (5 bases). Germline V gene data show CDR1 as MNHEY and CDR2 as SVGEGT. The CDR3 runs to 12 residues. Trimming took 6 bases from V and 3 from J, leaving 8 bases between them. In nucleotides, the CDR3 is TGTGCCAGCAGCGCAGGGTACACTGAAGCTTTCTTT. Translating gives CASSAGYTEAFF.

In its sample, this clone was seen once. The chain uses TRBV20-1 and TRBJ1-1; 7 bases align to TRBD1. The CDR3 contains 11 residues. Trimming removed 1 base from V and 11 bases from J; junction bases left unmatched: 4. Germline V lookup: CDR1 DFQATT, CDR2 SNEGSKA (reference sequence). The CDR3 sequence: CSARADRIAFF. DNA of the CDR3: TGCAGTGCTAGAGCGGACAGGATCGCTTTCTTT.

The V and J genes are TRBV19 and TRBJ2-7; TRBD2 might be the D (6 bases). The CDR3 spans 15 residues. CDR1 and CDR2 (germline): LNHDA, SQIVND (reference sequence). V lost 6 bases to trimming and J lost 2 bases, with 17 bases between them. For the CDR3, the DNA is TGTGCCAGTAGGGAAGTTTGGGGAGGTCCCTACGAGCAGTACTTC. It codes for CASREVWGGPYEQYF.

The CDR3 here is CASSPPEGTEQFF. Here the CDR3 DNA reads TGTGCCAGCAGCCCGCCGGAGGGGACTGAGCAGTTCTTC. This rearrangement joins TRBV11-2 to TRBJ2-1; weak D call: TRBD2 (6 bases). V lost 5 bases, J lost 9 bases, and 14 bases lay in between. The CDR3 has 13 residues. Germline V gene lookup returns CDR1 SGHAT and CDR2 FQNNGV.

The chain joins TRBV10-3 to TRBJ2-1, with 7 nucleotides matching TRBD2. V lost 2 bases to trimming and J lost 7 bases; unmatched junction nucleotides: 5. Germline loops: CDR1 ENHRY, CDR2 SYGVKD. The CDR3 is 14 residues long. CDR3 DNA sequence: TGTGCCATCAGTGAGGGACTAGAGCCTAATGAGCAGTTCTTC. It translates to CAISEGLEPNEQFF.

The chain carries TRBV12-3 or TRBV12-4 and TRBJ1-6; D unclear. The V end was cut by 5 bases, the J end by 5 bases, with 7 bases between. The CDR3 sequence is 13 residues long. The CDR3 DNA is TGTGCCAGCAGTGAACAGAATAATTCACCCCTCCACTTT. Residues: CASSEQNNSPLHF.

The chain joins TRBV6-5 to TRBJ1-1; TRBD1 aligns across 7 bases. V lost 7 bases and J lost 2; bases outside the gene matches: 10. The germline CDR1 and CDR2 sequences are MNHEY and SVGAGI. The CDR3 extends over 15 amino acids. CDR3: CASMPNRQGNTEAFF. CDR3 DNA sequence: TGTGCCAGCATGCCGAACCGACAGGGTAACACTGAAGCTTTCTTT.